Detailed here is one T cell receptor (beta chain). TCRdb keeps only in-frame clones here, not all; method: immunoSEQ multiplex PCR. This sample has approximately 100,000 clones, with 85% to 90% found just once. The V gene's germline CDR1 is SGHNT and CDR2 YENEEA. The CDR3 has 17 amino acids. V shed 7 bases and J 6 bases; nucleotides not matched to a gene: 15. The data are from a study of T cell responses to AZD1222 COVID-19 vaccine. The clonotype originates from an adult in good health. Here the sequenced sample was peripheral blood, taken on day 0 of AZD1222 vaccination. The J gene is TRBJ1-6, the V gene TRBV11-3; 7 bases match TRBD1. CDR3: CASTKGALGHCNSPLHF. The CDR3 nucleotides are TGTGCCAGCACGAAGGGGGCTTTGGGACATTGTAATTCACCCCTCCACTTT.